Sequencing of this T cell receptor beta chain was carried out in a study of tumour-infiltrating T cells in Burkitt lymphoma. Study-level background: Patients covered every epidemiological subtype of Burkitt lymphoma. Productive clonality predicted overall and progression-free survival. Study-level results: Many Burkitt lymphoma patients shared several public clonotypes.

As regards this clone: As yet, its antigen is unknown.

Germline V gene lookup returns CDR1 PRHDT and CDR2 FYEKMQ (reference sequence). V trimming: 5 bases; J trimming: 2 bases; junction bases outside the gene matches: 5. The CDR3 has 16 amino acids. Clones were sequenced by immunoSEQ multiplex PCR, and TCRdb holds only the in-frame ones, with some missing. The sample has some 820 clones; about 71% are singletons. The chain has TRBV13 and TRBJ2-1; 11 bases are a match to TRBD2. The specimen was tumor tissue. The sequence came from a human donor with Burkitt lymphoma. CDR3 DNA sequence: TGTGCCAGCAGCGTAAATAGCGGGAGGGCCTACAATGAGCAGTTCTTC. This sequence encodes CASSVNSGRAYNEQFF.